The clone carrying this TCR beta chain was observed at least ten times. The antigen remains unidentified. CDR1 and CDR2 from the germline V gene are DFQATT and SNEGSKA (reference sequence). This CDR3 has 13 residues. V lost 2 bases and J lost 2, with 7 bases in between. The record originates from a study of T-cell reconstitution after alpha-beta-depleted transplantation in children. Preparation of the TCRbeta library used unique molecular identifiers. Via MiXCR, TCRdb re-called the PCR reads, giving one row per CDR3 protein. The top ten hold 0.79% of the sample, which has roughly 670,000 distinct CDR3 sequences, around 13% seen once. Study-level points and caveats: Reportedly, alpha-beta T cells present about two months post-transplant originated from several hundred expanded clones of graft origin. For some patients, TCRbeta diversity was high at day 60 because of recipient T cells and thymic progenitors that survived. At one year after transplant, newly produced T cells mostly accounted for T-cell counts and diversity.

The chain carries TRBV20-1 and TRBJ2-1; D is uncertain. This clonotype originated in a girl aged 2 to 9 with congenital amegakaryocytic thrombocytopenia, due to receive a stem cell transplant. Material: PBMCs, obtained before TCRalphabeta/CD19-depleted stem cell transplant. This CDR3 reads CSARTFTYNEQFF. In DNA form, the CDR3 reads TGCAGTGCTAGAACATTTACCTACAATGAGCAGTTCTTC.